This T cell receptor beta chain was identified during a study of OX40 agonist ivuxolimab in advanced cancers. V dropped 2 bases and J dropped 9 bases, with 8 bases sitting between them. This CDR3 is 12 amino acids long. CDR1 MNHNY and CDR2 SVGAGI come from the germline V gene (reference sequence). TCRdb keeps only in-frame clones here, not all; method: immunoSEQ multiplex PCR. The sample lists 90,000 to 120,000 clones; around 93% were seen once. This TCR was recovered from an adult with an advanced solid tumor such as melanoma, head and neck, liver or kidney cancer. The chain joins TRBV6-6 to TRBJ2-1, with D hard to call. This material consisted of CD4+ or CD8+ T cells sorted from blood, taken in a trial of the OX40 agonist ivuxolimab. The CDR3 sequence: CASSYVGGEQFF. CDR3 DNA: TGTGCCAGCAGTTACGTGGGTGGTGAGCAGTTCTTC.